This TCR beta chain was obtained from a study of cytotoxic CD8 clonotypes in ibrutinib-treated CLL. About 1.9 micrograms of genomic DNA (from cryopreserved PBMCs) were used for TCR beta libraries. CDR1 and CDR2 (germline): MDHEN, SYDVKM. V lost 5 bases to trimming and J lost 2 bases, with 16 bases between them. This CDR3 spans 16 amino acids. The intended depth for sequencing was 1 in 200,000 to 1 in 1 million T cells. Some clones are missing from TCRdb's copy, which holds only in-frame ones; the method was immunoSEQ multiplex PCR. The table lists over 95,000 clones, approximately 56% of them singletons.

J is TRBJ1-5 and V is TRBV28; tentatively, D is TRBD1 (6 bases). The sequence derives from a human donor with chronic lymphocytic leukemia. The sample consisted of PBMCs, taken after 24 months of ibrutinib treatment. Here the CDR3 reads CASSPIGRGGNQPQHF. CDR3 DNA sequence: TGTGCCAGCAGTCCCATTGGCAGGGGTGGCAATCAGCCCCAGCATTTT.